This TCR beta chain stems from a study of shared clonotypes between healthy human individuals. Study findings and constraints: The donor pool, a small one, limited the genetic and exposure-history diversity represented. The naive CD4 repertoires of several donors were compared, and roughly 5% of clonotypes were shared.

Adults of Caucasian background living in Nashville, Tennessee made up all donors. The split of CD4+ cells yielded CD45RA+ naive and CD45RA-negative memory subsets. Produced via immunoSEQ multiplex PCR; TCRdb's table is partial and in-frame only. The sample has some 2,400,000 clones, around 95% seen once. This clone turned up a few times. Its antigen remains unknown. Unmatched junction bases numbered 2, after V lost 0 bases and J lost 5 bases. The CDR3 sequence is 16 residues long. Specimen: naive CD4+ T cells sorted from blood. Subset noted: CD45RA+ positively selected. The chain uses TRBV23-1 and TRBJ1-6; 9 positions match TRBD1. TRBV23-1 is sorted into the ORF group, with uncertain function. This clonotype was obtained from a young man in good health. CDR3 amino acids: CASSQSDRGHNSPLHF. Written as DNA, the CDR3 is TGCGCCAGCAGTCAATCGGACAGGGGCCATAATTCACCCCTCCACTTT.